Below, 23 T cell receptor beta chains from the same sample are listed, as sequenced in a study of shared clonotypes between healthy human individuals. TCRdb's copy holds only in-frame clones and misses some; the assay was immunoSEQ multiplex PCR. The sample records over 850,000 clones, roughly 74% being singletons. Material: memory CD4+ T cells from PBMCs. Subset noted: CD45RA-negative fraction. These receptors all come from a man aged 18 to 35 in good health. Some clones in this sample may be carry-over from other donors' samples.

The table lists this clone with a few counts. The chain is built from TRBV5-1 and TRBJ2-7; no definite D call. The germline V gene has CDR1 SGHRS and CDR2 YFSETQ. CDR3 length equals 13 residues. Trimming left V 0 bases short and J 3 bases short, with 7 bases between. The CDR3 DNA sequence: TGCGCCAGCAGCTTGGTGGACGGCTACGAGCAGTACTTC. As protein: CASSLVDGYEQYF. The complete variable domain, with remaining parts taken from reference TRBV5-1 and TRBJ2-7, reads KAGVTQTPRYLIKTRGQQVTLSCSPISGHRSVSWYQQTPGQGLQFLFEYFSETQRNKGNFPGRFSGRQFSNSRSEMNVSTLELGDSALYLCASSLVDGYEQYFGPGTRLTVT.

The rearrangement uses TRBV30 and TRBJ1-4; D is ambiguous. The CDR3 is 12 amino acids. Germline V gene sequence: CDR1 GTSNPN, CDR2 SVGIG (reference sequence). With 0 bases removed from V and 11 bases from J, the gap between germline ends came to 10 bases. As DNA, the CDR3 is TGTGCCTGGAGTGTGTCCCAGTTGAAACTGTTTTTT. Encoded protein: CAWSVSQLKLFF.

This clone was recorded a few times. This same CDR3 is encoded by further DNA sequences in the sample. The chain has TRBV19 and TRBJ2-2; 7 nucleotides align to TRBD2. The CDR3 extends over 14 amino acids. The germline CDR1 and CDR2 sequences are LNHDA and SQIVND (reference sequence). The junction had 8 bases not matched to a gene; V was cut back by 9 bases and J by 4 bases. CDR3 protein: CASGSTGGTGELFF. The CDR3 bases are TGTGCCAGCGGGAGCACGGGAGGCACCGGGGAGCTGTTTTTT.

The chain has TRBV6-6 and TRBJ1-3, with 8 bases fitting TRBD1. The CDR3 has 15 amino acids. V was pared by 2 bases and J by 0 bases, with 0 bases of the junction left unmatched. Germline V gene lookup returns CDR1 MNHNY and CDR2 SVGAGI (reference sequence). CDR3 coding DNA: TGTGCCAGCAGTTACGGGACAGGCTCTGGAAACACCATATATTTT. This encodes CASSYGTGSGNTIYF.

The table lists this clone with a few counts. CDR3 amino acids: CASSKVGYNEKLFF. The CDR3 region has the DNA TGTGCCAGCAGCAAGGTGGGGTATAATGAAAAACTGTTTTTT. This chain connects TRBV2 to TRBJ1-4; D not certain. V was cut by 6 bases and J by 4 bases, with 12 bases left in between. The CDR3 has 14 amino acids. Germline CDR1 SNHLY, CDR2 FYNNEI.

The chain links TRBV2 to TRBJ2-3, with D possibly matching TRBD1 (7 bases). The germline V and J ends were trimmed by 6 bases and 2 bases, with 15 bases remaining between them. Germline V gene data show CDR1 as SNHLY and CDR2 as FYNNEI. This CDR3 spans 15 amino acids. CDR3 loop: CASSFRRGHTDTQYF. In DNA, the CDR3 is TGTGCCAGCAGCTTTCGGAGGGGGCACACAGATACGCAGTATTTT. Combining the CDR3 with reference TRBV2 and TRBJ2-3 gives the whole variable domain EPEVTQTPSHQVTQMGQEVILRCVPISNHLYFYWYRQILGQKVEFLVSFYNNEISEKSEIFDDQFSVERPDGSNFTLKIRSTKLEDSAMYFCASSFRRGHTDTQYFGPGTRLTVL.

The genes are TRBV6-5 and TRBJ2-2; D not certain. The CDR3 extends over 12 amino acids. Per germline, CDR1 MNHEY and CDR2 SVGAGI. Trimming pared 4 bases from V and 5 bases from J, leaving 5 bases between. The CDR3 spells CASSFLTGELFF. The CDR3 coding sequence is TGTGCCAGCAGTTTCCTGACCGGGGAGCTGTTTTTT.

This clone has a handful of counts. The rearrangement uses TRBV18 and TRBJ1-2; TRBD1 is a possible D gene (6 bases). Per germline, CDR1 KGHSH and CDR2 LQKENI. The CDR3 totals 14 residues. V lost 4 bases and J 8 bases, leaving 17 bases between the germline ends. The CDR3 nucleotides are TGTGCCAGCTCACTTCGGACAGAGCTATGGGGCTACACCTTC. It yields the protein CASSLRTELWGYTF.

The CDR3 DNA reads TGCGCCAGCCGGGACGCTACGAACACCGGGGAGCTGTTTTTT. Translation: CASRDATNTGELFF. V gene TRBV5-1 combines with J gene TRBJ2-2; either TRBD1 or TRBD2 may supply D (5 bases each). Per germline, CDR1 SGHRS and CDR2 YFSETQ. The CDR3 covers 14 residues. V was clipped by 7 bases and J by 0 bases, with 10 bases between them.

The rearrangement uses TRBV28 and TRBJ1-1; the D gene is possibly TRBD1 (5 bases). Per the germline V gene, CDR1 is MDHEN and CDR2 is SYDVKM. The V gene lost 6 bases and the J gene lost 0 bases, with 11 bases spanning the gap. This CDR3 has 14 residues. For the CDR3, the DNA is TGTGCCAGCAGAATCGACAGTCTGAACACTGAAGCTTTCTTT. Translated, it gives CASRIDSLNTEAFF.

At least ten counts were recorded for this clone. This sample also contains other DNA sequences that code for the same CDR3. The rearrangement links TRBV30 to TRBJ1-5; D gene unclear. This CDR3 has 15 residues. CDR1 is GTSNPN, CDR2 SVGIG, per germline (reference sequence). The ends were cut back, 5 bases at V and 0 bases at J, with 14 bases in the middle. CDR3 in DNA: TGTGCCTGGGGCAAACCGGGATTTAGCAATCAGCCCCAGCATTTT. Amino acid sequence: CAWGKPGFSNQPQHF.

This clone appeared a single time. The chain couples TRBV19 to TRBJ2-1; D tentatively fits TRBD1 or TRBD2 (6 bases each). The length of the CDR3 is 16 residues. Germline V gene sequence: CDR1 LNHDA, CDR2 SQIVND (reference sequence). Trimming took off 3 bases at V and 8 bases at J, with 20 bases between the two ends. The DNA for the CDR3 is TGTGCCAGTAGTATCCCGTTTGGGGGGCCCAGAGATGAGCAGTTCTTC. It encodes CASSIPFGGPRDEQFF. The variable domain in full, completed from reference TRBV19 and TRBJ2-1, reads DGGITQSPKYLFRKEGQNVTLSCEQNLNHDAMYWYRQDPGQGLRLIYYSQIVNDFQKGDIAEGYSVSREKKESFPLTVTSAQKNPTAFYLCASSIPFGGPRDEQFFGPGTRLTVL.

The chain joins TRBV28 to TRBJ1-1; D uncertain. The CDR3 is made up of 12 amino acids. Between the trimmed V and J ends, which lost 6 bases and 3 bases, there was a span of 8 bases. Germline values: CDR1 MDHEN, CDR2 SYDVKM. The CDR3 coding sequence is TGTGCCAGCAGCCTAGAGTACACTGAAGCTTTCTTT. Residues: CASSLEYTEAFF. Full variable domain (outside the CDR3, taken from reference TRBV28 and TRBJ1-1): DVKVTQSSRYLVKRTGEKVFLECVQDMDHENMFWYRQDPGLGLRLIYFSYDVKMKEKGDIPEGYSVSREKKERFSLILESASTNQTSMYLCASSLEYTEAFFGQGTRLTVV.

The chain combines TRBV5-5 with TRBJ2-1, with D possibly TRBD1 on 6 matching bases. Germline V gene lookup returns CDR1 SGHKS and CDR2 YYEKEE (reference sequence). Trimming left V 3 bases short and J 5 bases short, with 12 bases between. The CDR3 is 14 amino acids. For the CDR3, the DNA is TGTGCCAGCAGCTGGGTGGCAGGGGACAATGAGCAGTTCTTC. Protein product: CASSWVAGDNEQFF.

The chain is built from TRBV7-2 and TRBJ2-2; 7 nucleotides match TRBD2. V was clipped by 5 bases and J by 2 bases; unmatched bases: 11. Germline lookup yields CDR1 SGHTA and CDR2 FQGNSA. The CDR3 runs to 17 residues. The CDR3 protein is CASSPFGTTLNTGELFF. CDR3 coding DNA: TGTGCCAGCAGCCCCTTCGGGACTACGCTAAACACCGGGGAGCTGTTTTTT.

To note about this clone: The same CDR3 arises from other DNA sequences in this sample as well. The CDR3 coding sequence is TGTGCCAGCTCACGGGGGACAGCTACTAATGAAAAACTGTTTTTT. This translates into CASSRGTATNEKLFF. The rearrangement uses TRBV18 and TRBJ1-4, with 7 positions matching TRBD1. The germline CDR1 and CDR2 sequences are KGHSH and LQKENI. CDR3 length: 15 amino acids. V dropped 4 bases and J dropped 2; count of bases not matched to a gene: 4.

The V gene is TRBV20-1, the J gene TRBJ2-7; tentatively, D is TRBD1 (6 bases). Germline CDR1 DFQATT, CDR2 SNEGSKA (reference sequence). The CDR3 is made up of 11 amino acids. Deletions cut 6 bases from V and 3 bases from J, with 9 bases between. DNA for the CDR3: TGCAGTGCAGAGGACAGCTACGAGCAGTACTTC. This sequence encodes CSAEDSYEQYF.

V usage is TRBV6-5 and J usage is TRBJ2-5; the match to TRBD2 covers 9 bases. CDR1 and CDR2 (germline): MNHEY, SVGAGI. The CDR3 spans 15 residues. V lost 5 bases, J lost 1 base, and 5 bases stayed unmatched. The CDR3 coding sequence is TGTGCCAGCAGTCGACTAGCGGCATTCCAAGAGACCCAGTACTTC. Its protein is CASSRLAAFQETQYF.

The chain employs TRBV5-4 and TRBJ1-2; D ambiguous. Germline V gene sequence: CDR1 SGHNT, CDR2 YYREEE (reference sequence). CDR3 size: 16 residues. Deletions cut 1 base from V and 6 bases from J, with 19 bases between. CDR3 protein: CASSLTTGPLPHGYTF. In DNA, the CDR3 is TGTGCCAGCAGCTTGACGACGGGCCCTCTCCCCCATGGCTACACCTTC. The whole variable domain, filled in from reference TRBV5-4 and TRBJ1-2, reads ETGVTQSPTHLIKTRGQQVTLRCSSQSGHNTVSWYQQALGQGPQFIFQYYREEENGRGNFPPRFSGLQFPNYSSELNVNALELDDSALYLCASSLTTGPLPHGYTFGSGTRLTVV.

The chain combines TRBV12-5 with TRBJ2-3, with 11 bases lining up with TRBD1. This CDR3 has 16 amino acids. V was clipped by 5 bases and J by 5 bases; unmatched bases: 9. Germline CDR1 LGHNT, CDR2 FRNRAP. In nucleotides, the CDR3 is TGTGCTAGTGGTCCCGGACAGGGGGCAGTTGGAGATACGCAGTATTTT. Its protein product is CASGPGQGAVGDTQYF.

The V call is TRBV7-9, the J call TRBJ1-2, with a possible D match to TRBD1 (6 bases). CDR1 and CDR2 (germline): SEHNR, FQNEAQ (reference sequence). This CDR3 contains 12 residues. V gave up 9 bases and J gave up 8 bases, with 16 bases separating them. This CDR3 reads CASRTEGEGYTF. The CDR3 nucleotides are TGTGCCAGTCGAACGGAGGGGGAGGGCTACACCTTC. The complete variable domain, with remaining parts taken from reference TRBV7-9 and TRBJ1-2, reads DTGVSQNPRHKITKRGQNVTFRCDPISEHNRLYWYRQTLGQGPEFLTYFQNEAQLEKSRLLSDRFSAERPKGSFSTLEIQRTEQGDSAMYLCASRTEGEGYTFGSGTRLTVV.

The chain has TRBV4-1 and TRBJ1-5; D gene unclear. Looked up from germline, CDR1 is MGHRA and CDR2 is YSYEKL. The V end was cut by 0 bases, the J end by 1 base, with 16 bases between. CDR3 length: 18 residues. The CDR3: CASSQDGVRRQSNQPQHF. CDR3 nucleotide sequence: TGCGCCAGCAGCCAAGACGGAGTTAGGAGACAAAGCAATCAGCCCCAGCATTTT.

The rearrangement links TRBV28 to TRBJ2-3; TRBD2 matches at 7 bases. The germline gives CDR1 MDHEN, CDR2 SYDVKM. The ends lost 3 bases at V and 3 bases at J; junction bases unmatched: 9. CDR3 size: 16 residues. CDR3 sequence reads: CASSFAWGGGTDTQYF. The CDR3 DNA follows: TGTGCCAGCAGTTTCGCCTGGGGGGGAGGTACAGATACGCAGTATTTT.